This T cell receptor beta chain was recovered during a study of T-cell memory formation after mild COVID-19. In the study overall: Across donors, TCR clusters were largely donor specific.

Findings and caveats of the study: Pre-infection memory already had some responding clones, implying cross-reactive memory joined.

In its sample, this clonotype was seen many times. Its matching antigen is unknown. V was cut by 6 bases and J by 7 bases, with 9 bases left in between. CDR3 length equals 11 residues. CDR1 is MNHEY and CDR2 is SVGAGI in the germline V gene. TCR alpha and TCR beta cDNA libraries carrying sample barcodes and UMIs were produced by 5'RACE using constant-segment primers. TCRdb redid the calling of the 5' RACE reads with MiXCR, one entry per CDR3 protein. This sample has over 250,000 distinct CDR3 sequences; more than 15% occur once, and the top ten carry roughly 22%. Sequencing was performed on PBMCs or a T cell subset sorted from them (not recorded which). The origin of this receptor is a man aged 18 to 30 who had mild COVID-19 (a few samples of this study predate the infection). Cell type and time point are not known. The rearrangement joins TRBV6-5 to TRBJ1-2, with D possibly TRBD1 on 5 matching bases. Written as DNA, the CDR3 is TGTGCCAGCAGCCCAGGGTTTGGCTACACCTTC. Translation gives CASSPGFGYTF.